This T cell receptor beta chain derives from a study of CD8 T cells in ankylosing spondylitis. Findings of the study overall: Significant enrichment of disease-linked clones was reported in matched ankylosing spondylitis synovial fluid. Disease-associated clonotypes exhibited CD8+ identity and were relatively infrequent in peripheral blood. Seemingly distinctive of ankylosing spondylitis blood was a TCR beta motif formed by eight highly homologous variants.

With molecular barcodes, quantitative 5'-RACE was used to make the TCR beta libraries. TCRdb fed the 5' RACE reads into MiXCR, producing one record per CDR3 protein. The sample shows 800,000 to 900,000 distinct CDR3 sequences, 10% to 15% of them seen only once. This clonotype was seen ten or more times. Its antigen is currently unknown. The TCR comes from a male donor with ankylosing spondylitis. The sequencing input was blood, either unsorted or a sorted T cell fraction (not recorded which).

CDR3 DNA sequence: TGCAGTGCTAGAGGGACAATCAATGAAAAACTGTTTTTT. It is translated as CSARGTINEKLFF. This sequence joins TRBV20-1 and TRBJ1-4; TRBD1 might be the D (5 bases). The CDR3 sequence is 13 residues long. Between the trimmed V and J ends, which lost 1 base and 5 bases, there was a span of 8 bases. Germline lookup yields CDR1 DFQATT and CDR2 SNEGSKA (reference sequence).